Below are 21 T cell receptor beta chains sequenced from a single sample in a study of shared clonotypes between healthy human individuals. Assay used: immunoSEQ multiplex PCR; TCRdb lists only in-frame clones, some missing. The table records over 400,000 clones, roughly 80% of them present only once. The sequencing sample was made of PBMCs. These receptors were taken from a woman aged 40 to 49 in good health. Some clones in this sample may be carry-over from other donors' samples.

This chain joins TRBV28 and TRBJ1-5; 9 nucleotides line up with TRBD1. CDR3 length equals 15 residues. J gave up 6 bases and V 6 bases, and 9 bases lay outside the gene matches. The V gene's germline CDR1 is MDHEN and CDR2 SYDVKM. The CDR3 protein is CASRLIQGAGQPQHF. CDR3 DNA sequence: TGTGCCAGCAGGCTGATACAGGGGGCGGGTCAGCCCCAGCATTTT.

This chain links TRBV19 with TRBJ1-5; D gene uncertain. The V gene lost 5 bases and the J gene lost 1 base, with 12 bases spanning the gap. CDR1 is LNHDA, CDR2 SQIVND, per germline (reference sequence). This CDR3 has 15 residues. The CDR3 loop reads CASSPTGPSNQPQHF. The CDR3, as DNA: TGTGCCAGTAGTCCTACGGGCCCCAGCAATCAGCCCCAGCATTTT.

V gene TRBV21-1 combines with J gene TRBJ2-7; the D call in the table, TRBD2, was not verified against the DNA. TRBV21-1 constitutes a pseudogene. The CDR3 runs to 15 residues. CDR3: CASSKQVAGNYEQYF. Here the CDR3 DNA reads TGTGCCAGCAGCAAGCAGGTAGCGGGAAACTACGAGCAGTACTTC.

This sequence joins TRBV15 and TRBJ2-1; D not certain. Germline CDR1 is LNHNV and CDR2 is YYDKDF (reference sequence). The CDR3 has 15 residues. Trimming pared 3 bases from V and 0 bases from J, leaving 9 bases between. The CDR3 DNA follows: TGTGCCACCAGCAGCGAGGCGAGCTCCTACAATGAGCAGTTCTTC. It is translated as CATSSEASSYNEQFF.

This clone was observed a few times. This chain connects TRBV6-5 to TRBJ1-2; 8 bases agree with TRBD1. Germline assignment: CDR1 MNHEY and CDR2 SVGAGI. Trimming took 4 bases from V and 8 from J; bases not matched to a gene: 9. The CDR3 has 14 amino acids. CDR3 residues: CASSWTGRVGGYTF. CDR3 nucleotide sequence: TGTGCCAGCAGTTGGACAGGGCGGGTGGGCGGCTACACCTTC.

The V and J genes are TRBV28 and TRBJ2-2; no definite D call. V was shortened by 2 bases and J by 4 bases, with 5 bases between the two germline ends. The CDR3 spans 13 residues. Looked up from germline, CDR1 is MDHEN and CDR2 is SYDVKM. CDR3 region: CASSLVGTGELFF. For the CDR3, the DNA is TGTGCCAGCAGTTTAGTAGGCACCGGGGAGCTGTTTTTT.

The rearrangement links TRBV10-3 to TRBJ2-7; 9 nucleotides agree with TRBD1. The CDR3 sequence is 16 residues long. V was clipped by 0 bases and J by 5 bases; unmatched bases: 8. Germline CDR1 and CDR2: ENHRY and SYGVKD. CDR3 region: CAISESIGTGKNEQYF. CDR3 nucleotide sequence: TGTGCCATCAGTGAGTCGATTGGGACAGGGAAAAACGAGCAGTACTTC.

A word on this clone: A much larger clone sits a single nucleotide away, making a read error possible. Other nucleotide sequences in the sample specify the same CDR3. The V call is TRBV29-1, the J call TRBJ1-2, with D uncertain. Germline V gene data show CDR1 as SQVTM and CDR2 as ANQGSEA. This CDR3 comprises 10 residues. The DNA of the CDR3 is TGCAGCGTCGATGACGCACGGGGAACCTTT. This gives the protein CSVDDARGTF. The full variable domain, completed using reference TRBV29-1 and TRBJ1-2, is SAVISQKPSRDICQRGTSLTIQCQVDSQVTMMFWYRQQPGQSLTLIATANQGSEATYESGFVIDKFPISRPNLTFSTLTVSNMSPEDSSIYLCSVDDARGTFGSGTRLTVV.

This clone was seen just once. The chain joins TRBV7-3 to TRBJ2-7; the match to TRBD2 covers 9 bases. The CDR3 runs to 16 residues. J lost 2 bases, V lost 2 bases, and 7 bases had no gene match. The germline CDR1 and CDR2 sequences are SGHTA and FQGTGA. The CDR3 bases are TGTGCCAGCAGCTTAGTATTGGGGACTAGCCCCTACGAGCAGTACTTC. This sequence encodes CASSLVLGTSPYEQYF. Using reference TRBV7-3 and TRBJ2-7 for the parts outside the CDR3, the full variable domain is GAGVSQTPSNKVTEKGKYVELRCDPISGHTALYWYRQSLGQGPEFLIYFQGTGAADDSGLPNDRFFAVRPEGSVSTLKIQRTERGDSAVYLCASSLVLGTSPYEQYFGPGTRLTVT.

The chain joins TRBV10-3 to TRBJ1-2; D call uncertain. This CDR3 comprises 15 residues. The germline V gene has CDR1 ENHRY and CDR2 SYGVKD. V lost 6 bases and J 5 bases, leaving 19 bases between the germline ends. CDR3 in amino acids: CAIRGVDDYEYGYTF. In nucleotides, the CDR3 is TGTGCCATCAGGGGCGTCGATGATTATGAGTATGGCTACACCTTC.

The genes are TRBV11-3 and TRBJ2-2; possibly TRBD2 for D (6 bases). CDR3 size: 15 residues. The germline gives CDR1 SGHNT, CDR2 YENEEA. V lost 1 base and J lost 3, with 9 bases in between. The DNA of the CDR3 is TGTGCCAGCAGCTTAGGACTAGGAGACACCGGGGAGCTGTTTTTT. It encodes CASSLGLGDTGELFF.

The gene calls are TRBV28 and TRBJ2-1; no clear D gene. CDR1 MDHEN and CDR2 SYDVKM come from the germline V gene. V gave up 5 bases and J gave up 1 base, with 9 bases separating them. CDR3 length: 14 residues. Here the CDR3 reads CASSARSSYNEQFF. CDR3 DNA sequence: TGTGCCAGCAGTGCGAGGAGTTCCTACAATGAGCAGTTCTTC.

The chain is built from TRBV5-1 and TRBJ2-1; D is undetermined. Trimming took 0 bases from V and 2 from J, leaving 12 bases between them. The CDR3 sequence is 16 residues long. CDR1 and CDR2 (germline): SGHRS, YFSETQ. The CDR3 region has the DNA TGCGCCAGCAGCTTGGGTAACGGGTTCGCCTACAATGAGCAGTTCTTC. Encoded protein: CASSLGNGFAYNEQFF.

The V call is TRBV27, the J call TRBJ1-3; D is unresolved. Trimming pared 4 bases from V and 4 bases from J, leaving 5 bases between. The CDR3 sequence is 12 residues long. From germline, CDR1 is MNHEY and CDR2 SMNVEV (reference sequence). Here the CDR3 reads CASSSNGNTIYF. The CDR3 nucleotides read TGTGCCAGCAGTTCGAACGGAAACACCATATATTTT.

This chain uses TRBV5-1 with TRBJ2-1; no reliable D call. There are 14 residues in the CDR3. With 0 bases removed from V and 7 bases from J, the gap between germline ends came to 11 bases. Germline V lookup: CDR1 SGHRS, CDR2 YFSETQ. CDR3 sequence: CASSLDVGRNEQFF. CDR3 in DNA: TGCGCCAGCAGCTTGGATGTGGGTCGGAATGAGCAGTTCTTC.

The chain joins TRBV19 to TRBJ2-7; 8 bases match TRBD2. The CDR3 runs to 13 residues. CDR1 is LNHDA and CDR2 is SQIVND in the germline V gene (reference sequence). V lost 9 bases and J lost 2; bases outside the gene matches: 6. This CDR3 reads CASGGETTYEQYF. The DNA for the CDR3 is TGTGCCAGCGGGGGGGAGACTACCTACGAGCAGTACTTC.

CDR3 in amino acids: CASSEEGGRAIEQYF. The DNA for the CDR3 is TGTGCCAGCAGTGAGGAGGGCGGGAGGGCAATCGAGCAGTACTTC. The genes are TRBV2 and TRBJ2-7; 9 nucleotides align to TRBD2. The germline gives CDR1 SNHLY, CDR2 FYNNEI. The CDR3 loop spans 15 amino acids. V trimming: 3 bases; J trimming: 6 bases; junction bases outside the gene matches: 9.

The gene calls are TRBV7-3 and TRBJ2-7; 9 bases map to TRBD2. Germline-derived CDR1 and CDR2 are SGHTA and FQGTGA. The CDR3 extends over 16 amino acids. J lost 6 bases, V lost 5 bases, and 14 bases had no gene match. This CDR3 reads CASSPDGAGAGGEQYF. DNA of the CDR3: TGTGCCAGCAGCCCCGATGGAGCGGGAGCGGGGGGCGAGCAGTACTTC.

About this clone: This may stem from a read error, because a much larger clone lies one nucleotide away. The V gene is TRBV15, the J gene TRBJ1-4; D not resolved. This CDR3 has 13 amino acids. CDR1 and CDR2 (germline): LNHNV, YYDKDF (reference sequence). CDR3 amino acids: CATRPGDVGKLLF. The CDR3 region has the DNA TGTGCCACCAGGCCGGGAGATGTAGGAAAACTGCTTTTT.

The rearrangement links TRBV29-1 to TRBJ1-2; 7 bases line up with TRBD1. This CDR3 has 11 amino acids. CDR1 is SQVTM, CDR2 ANQGSEA, per germline. V lost 6 bases, J lost 7 bases, and 5 bases stayed unmatched. As DNA, the CDR3 is TGCAGCGTAGACAGGGACCCTGGCTACACCTTC. Its translation: CSVDRDPGYTF.

This clone was counted only a few times. J is TRBJ2-7 and V is TRBV11-2; the D gene is possibly TRBD1 (6 bases). This CDR3 spans 14 amino acids. The V end lost 5 bases, the J end lost 1 base, and 12 bases lay between the germline ends. Germline V lookup: CDR1 SGHAT, CDR2 FQNNGV. In nucleotides, the CDR3 is TGTGCCAGCAGCCCCAGACAGGAATCCTACGAGCAGTACTTC. Translating it yields CASSPRQESYEQYF.